Listed below are T cell receptor beta chains from one sample, sequenced in a study of T-cell memory formation after mild COVID-19. MiXCR, run by TCRdb on the 5' RACE reads, gives a single entry per CDR3 protein. The sample contains about 210,000 distinct CDR3 sequences, approximately 30% of which appear only once. The sample taken for sequencing was PBMCs or a T cell subset sorted from them (not recorded which). These receptors were collected from an adult woman who had mild COVID-19 (a few samples of this study predate the infection). Cell type and time point are not known. CDR3s include the opening cysteine and the closing phenylalanine or tryptophan. D genes are given only for firm matches. Not all rows give a size; the values are once, few, many and, for expanded clones, a class.

NA,TRBJ2-3,NA,TRBV4-3,CASSQPRDSYTDTQYF,TGCGCCAGCAGCCAACCCCGGGACTCTTACACAGATACGCAGTATTTT
TRBD1,TRBJ2-2,NA,TRBV4-1,CASSQVGTGETPNTGELFF,TGCGCCAGCAGCCAAGTTGGGACAGGGGAAACACCGAACACCGGGGAGCTGTTTTTT
TRBD2,TRBJ2-4,NA,TRBV7-9,CASSEPLKREAKNIQYF,TGTGCCAGCAGCGAACCTCTTAAGCGGGAGGCCAAAAACATTCAGTACTTC
NA,TRBJ2-5,NA,TRBV7-2,CASSLTGNQETQYF,TGTGCCAGCAGCCTTACCGGGAACCAAGAGACCCAGTACTTC
TRBD2,TRBJ2-1,many,TRBV20-1,CSAVIAGGTYNEQFF,TGCAGTGCCGTAATAGCGGGAGGGACCTACAATGAGCAGTTCTTC
TRBD2,TRBJ2-1,few,TRBV7-2,CASKTSGRAKGEQFF,TGTGCCAGCAAGACTAGCGGGAGGGCCAAGGGTGAGCAGTTCTTC
NA,TRBJ1-1,NA,TRBV7-2,CASSTGGWTEAFF,TGTGCCAGCAGCACGGGGGGGTGGACTGAAGCTTTCTTT
NA,TRBJ1-1,NA,TRBV7-3,CASSLTHPGNTEAFF,TGTGCCAGCAGCTTAACCCACCCGGGGAACACTGAAGCTTTCTTT
TRBD1,TRBJ2-7,NA,TRBV6-6,CASSYSNRGTGSSYEQYF,TGTGCCAGCAGTTACTCGAACAGGGGGACAGGGAGCTCCTACGAGCAGTACTTC
NA,TRBJ2-5,few,TRBV2,CASRDPGQGPGRETQYF,TGTGCCAGCAGAGACCCGGGACAAGGTCCGGGGAGGGAGACCCAGTACTTC
NA,TRBJ1-5,few,TRBV9,CASSVGVFDQPQHF,TGTGCCAGCAGCGTAGGGGTATTCGATCAGCCCCAGCATTTT
NA,TRBJ1-4,NA,TRBV19,CASSMGRGNEKLFF,TGTGCCAGTAGTATGGGTCGTGGGAATGAAAAACTGTTTTTT
NA,TRBJ2-7,few,TRBV5-1,CASSRDQTYEQYF,TGCGCCAGCAGCCGGGACCAGACCTACGAGCAGTACTTC
NA,TRBJ2-6,NA,TRBV18,CASLSTGPGANVLTF,TGTGCCAGCCTTTCTACAGGACCCGGGGCCAACGTCCTGACTTTC
TRBD1,TRBJ1-2,NA,TRBV15,CATKNRDSSYGYTF,TGTGCCACCAAAAACCGGGACAGCAGCTATGGCTACACCTTC
TRBD1,TRBJ2-7,few,TRBV10-3,CAISPGQGSEQYF,TGTGCCATCAGCCCGGGACAGGGGAGCGAGCAGTACTTC
NA,TRBJ2-7,NA,TRBV7-8,CASSHPGYEQYF,TGTGCCAGCAGCCATCCGGGTTACGAGCAGTACTTC
NA,TRBJ2-1,many,TRBV4-1,CASSSGDEQFF,TGCGCCAGCAGCTCCGGTGATGAGCAGTTCTTC
TRBD2,TRBJ2-1,few,TRBV11-3,CASSLEGLAGGPSVNEQFF,TGTGCCAGCAGCTTAGAAGGACTAGCGGGAGGGCCGTCGGTTAATGAGCAGTTCTTC
NA,TRBJ2-1,NA,TRBV7-2,CASSFAGTGNEQFF,TGTGCCAGCAGCTTCGCCGGGACGGGGAATGAGCAGTTCTTC
NA,TRBJ1-1,NA,TRBV20-1,CSARGRGRGTEAFF,TGCAGTGCTAGAGGACGGGGGAGGGGCACTGAAGCTTTCTTT
TRBD2,TRBJ2-5,few,TRBV12-3/TRBV12-4,CASSLGGLAGVQETQYF,TGTGCCAGCAGTTTAGGGGGACTAGCGGGAGTGCAAGAGACCCAGTACTTC
NA,TRBJ2-7,NA,TRBV9,CASSVGEDGRVYEQYF,TGTGCCAGCAGCGTAGGGGAGGACGGGCGTGTCTACGAGCAGTACTTC
NA,TRBJ2-1,NA,TRBV24-1,CAKPRYRAYYNEQFF,TGTGCCAAACCACGGTACCGGGCATACTACAATGAGCAGTTCTTC
TRBD1,TRBJ1-5,NA,TRBV30,CAWSGEGQVNQPQHF,TGTGCCTGGAGTGGTGAGGGACAGGTCAATCAGCCCCAGCATTTT
NA,TRBJ2-7,NA,TRBV20-1,CSARQSGATYEQYF,TGCAGTGCTAGACAGTCAGGGGCTACCTACGAGCAGTACTTC
TRBD1,TRBJ2-2,NA,TRBV6-5,CASFRDRGLTGELFF,TGTGCCAGTTTCCGGGACAGGGGGCTGACCGGGGAGCTGTTTTTT
NA,TRBJ1-2,NA,TRBV7-2,CASSSYGGVYGYTF,TGTGCCAGCAGCTCCTATGGGGGGGTCTATGGCTACACCTTC
NA,TRBJ2-2,NA,TRBV7-8,CASSLSSSGTGELFF,TGTGCCAGCAGCTTATCCAGTAGTGGGACCGGGGAGCTGTTTTTT
NA,TRBJ2-1,NA,TRBV6-5,CASSSVSGIGEQFF,TGTGCCAGCAGTTCAGTGTCAGGCATCGGTGAGCAGTTCTTC
TRBD2,TRBJ2-1,few,TRBV29-1,CSVERAGLAGVRIEQFF,TGCAGCGTTGAGAGGGCGGGACTAGCGGGAGTTAGGATTGAGCAGTTCTTC
TRBD2,TRBJ2-7,few,TRBV9,CASSVYGGSYEQYF,TGTGCCAGCAGCGTATACGGGGGGTCCTACGAGCAGTACTTC
NA,TRBJ2-2,NA,TRBV15,CATSRASGTGELFF,TGTGCCACCAGCAGAGCGAGTGGTACCGGGGAGCTGTTTTTT
TRBD2,TRBJ2-5,few,TRBV20-1,CSAAPSGVGWETQYF,TGCAGTGCTGCCCCTAGCGGGGTCGGATGGGAGACCCAGTACTTC